The T cell receptor (beta chain) described here comes from a study of technical replicates of blood from a few donors. This CDR3 spans 17 amino acids. Germline CDR1 SGDLS, CDR2 YYNGEE. With 3 bases clipped from V and 5 bases from J, the junction kept 7 bases outside the gene matches. This clone was seen a single time. Generated by immunoSEQ multiplex PCR, the TCRdb table keeps only in-frame clones and is missing some. Of just over 70,000 clones listed, 90% to 95% are singletons. What was sequenced was T cells isolated from PBMCs. The receptor comes from a human donor in good health. The J gene is TRBJ2-2, the V gene TRBV9; 13 positions agree with TRBD2. The CDR3 DNA is TGTGCCAGCAGCGGAAGGACTAGCGGGAGCGAGACCGGGGAGCTGTTTTTT. This translates into CASSGRTSGSETGELFF.